This T cell receptor beta chain was captured by sequencing in a study of graft-versus-host responses after intestinal transplantation. Whole-study results and caveats: The authors found GvH clones in recipient marrow, some appearing first in ileum or blood.

Note on this clone: Its target is unknown. A read error may account for a junction end that differs from germline.

The method was immunoSEQ multiplex PCR; TCRdb's version includes in-frame clones alone and lacks a portion of them. The sample includes roughly 99,000 clones, roughly 92% of them seen just once. CDR1 is MDHEN, CDR2 SYDVKM, per germline. This CDR3 is built from 15 residues. The chain links TRBV28 to TRBJ2-7, with 9 bases matching TRBD2. The sequence was obtained from a human donor who was the organ donor for an intestinal transplant. The sequencing used unstimulated CD8+ T cells sorted from spleen or lymph node cells, collected before transplant. CDR3 loop: CASSLLAGPSRYEFF. As DNA, the CDR3 is TGTGCCAGCAGTTTACTAGCGGGACCCAGCCGGTACGAATTCTTC.